Sequencing of this TCR beta chain was carried out in a study of blood T cells in healthy people across ages. Study information: In model experiments, template switching was able to capture about one barcoded beta molecule for every two T cells that were present. The study, taken as a whole, reports: Estimates based on one million T cells were treated as lower bounds.

Germline CDR1 SGDLS, CDR2 YYNGEE. The germline V and J ends were trimmed by 3 bases and 0 bases, with 17 bases remaining between them. This CDR3 is built from 17 residues. As concerns this clonotype: Its target is unknown.

Alongside a J-beta primer mix, a sample-barcoded 5' primer served in a second PCR lasting roughly 6 to 11 cycles. Unique molecular identifiers of 12 random nucleotides labeled each cDNA. In TCRdb, the 5' RACE reads were re-called with MiXCR into one record per CDR3 protein. The sample carries under 750,000 distinct CDR3 sequences, around 48% recorded once. Donors each provided about 9.5 milliliters of peripheral blood. The origin of this receptor is an elderly man in good health. Material: blood. This chain connects TRBV9 to TRBJ2-3; TRBD1 is a possible D gene (6 bases). CDR3 sequence (DNA): TGTGCCAGCAGCGCCATATCCTCTGGGGGCAGCACAGATACGCAGTATTTT. Its protein is CASSAISSGGSTDTQYF.